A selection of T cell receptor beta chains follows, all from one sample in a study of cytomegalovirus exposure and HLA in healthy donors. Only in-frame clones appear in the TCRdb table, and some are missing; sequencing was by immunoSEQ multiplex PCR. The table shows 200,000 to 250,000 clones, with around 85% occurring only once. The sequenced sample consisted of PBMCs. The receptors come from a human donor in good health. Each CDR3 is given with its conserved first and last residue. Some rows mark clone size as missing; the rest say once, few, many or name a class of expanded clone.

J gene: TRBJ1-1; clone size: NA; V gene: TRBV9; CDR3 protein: CASSVHWTQGNTEAFF
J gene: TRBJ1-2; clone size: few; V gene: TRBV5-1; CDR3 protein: CASSLERGYGYTF
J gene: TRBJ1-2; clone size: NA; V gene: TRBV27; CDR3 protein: CASSVLGQGNYGYTF
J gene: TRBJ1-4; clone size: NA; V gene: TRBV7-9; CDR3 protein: CASSPSGSNEKLFF
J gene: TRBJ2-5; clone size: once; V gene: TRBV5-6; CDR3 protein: CASSLGRDQETQYF
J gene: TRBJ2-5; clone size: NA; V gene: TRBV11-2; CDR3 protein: CASSFLPQETQYF
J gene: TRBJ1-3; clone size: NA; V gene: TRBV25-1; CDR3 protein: CASSGPWGLTGNTIYF
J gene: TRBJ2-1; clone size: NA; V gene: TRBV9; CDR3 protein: CASSVDRSPGGGYNEQFF
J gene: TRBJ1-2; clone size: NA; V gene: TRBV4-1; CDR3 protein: CASSQTTVQNYGYTF
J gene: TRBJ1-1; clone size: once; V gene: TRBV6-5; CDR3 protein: CASSQREGTEAFF
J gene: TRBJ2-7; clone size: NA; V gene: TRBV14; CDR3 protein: CASSQPGTGSHEQYF
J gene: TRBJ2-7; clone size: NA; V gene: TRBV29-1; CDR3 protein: CSVGDGNRTGTYEQYF
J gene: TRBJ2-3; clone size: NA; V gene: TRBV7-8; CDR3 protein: CASRTTSGKDTQYF
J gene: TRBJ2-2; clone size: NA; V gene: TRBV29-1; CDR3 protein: CSVTGDNTGELFF
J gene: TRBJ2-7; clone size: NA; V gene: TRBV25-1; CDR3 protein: CASSKGQGSYEQYF
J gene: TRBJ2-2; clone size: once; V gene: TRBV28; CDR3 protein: CASSFTNTGELFF
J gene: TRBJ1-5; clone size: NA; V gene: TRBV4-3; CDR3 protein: CASSQDFEEGQPQHF
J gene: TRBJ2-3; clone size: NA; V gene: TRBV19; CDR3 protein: CASSGRFGQDSYF
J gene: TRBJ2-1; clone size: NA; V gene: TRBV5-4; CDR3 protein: CASSGGGLAGINEQFF
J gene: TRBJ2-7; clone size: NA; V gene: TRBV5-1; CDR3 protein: CASSPVRGSGQYEQYF
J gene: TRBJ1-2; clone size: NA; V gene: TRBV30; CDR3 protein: CAWSAYSYGYTF
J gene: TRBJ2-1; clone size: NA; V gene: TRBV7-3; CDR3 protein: CASSLRPRGNEQFF
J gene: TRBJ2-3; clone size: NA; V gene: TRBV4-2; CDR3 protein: CASSHPKAGGATDTQYF
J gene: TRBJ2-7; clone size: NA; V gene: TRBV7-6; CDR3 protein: CASSPNRESYEQYF
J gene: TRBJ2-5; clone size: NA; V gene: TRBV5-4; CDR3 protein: CASSPGQSQETQYF
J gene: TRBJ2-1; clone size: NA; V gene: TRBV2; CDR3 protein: CASLASEDNEQFF
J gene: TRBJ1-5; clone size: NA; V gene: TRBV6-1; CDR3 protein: CASSASTGSQPQHF
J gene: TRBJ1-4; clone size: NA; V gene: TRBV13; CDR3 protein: CASSLGGQPTTNEKLFF
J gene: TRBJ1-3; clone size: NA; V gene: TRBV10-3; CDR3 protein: CAISGTGLTGNTIYF
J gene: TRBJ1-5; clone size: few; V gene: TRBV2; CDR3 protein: CASSEATGNQPQHF
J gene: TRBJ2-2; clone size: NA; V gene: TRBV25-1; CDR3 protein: CASSDLTGELFF
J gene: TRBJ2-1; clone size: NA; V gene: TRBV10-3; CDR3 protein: CAIKQRGENEQFF
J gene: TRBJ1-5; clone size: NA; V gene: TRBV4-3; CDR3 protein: CASSQEMSYNQPQHF
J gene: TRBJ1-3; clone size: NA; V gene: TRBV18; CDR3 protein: CASSPTGGDSGNTIYF
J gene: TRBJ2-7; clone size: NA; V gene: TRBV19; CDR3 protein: CASSVTGGSNEQYF
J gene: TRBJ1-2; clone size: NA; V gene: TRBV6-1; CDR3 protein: CASSEQGAYYGYTF
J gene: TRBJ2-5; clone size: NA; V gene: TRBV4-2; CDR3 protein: CASSQDWASGMRETQYF
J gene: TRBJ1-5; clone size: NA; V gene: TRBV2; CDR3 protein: CASSGGRGKWQPQHF
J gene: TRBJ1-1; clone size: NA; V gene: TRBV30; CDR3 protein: CAWSLESEAFF
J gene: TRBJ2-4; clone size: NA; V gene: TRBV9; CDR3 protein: CAPAGIDIQYF
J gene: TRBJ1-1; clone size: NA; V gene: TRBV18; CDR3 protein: CASSPPGGVNTEAFF
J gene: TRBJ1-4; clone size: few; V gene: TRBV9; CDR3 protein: CASSGTQGASEKLFF
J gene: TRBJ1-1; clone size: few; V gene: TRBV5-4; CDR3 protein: CASSLSGLGAANTEAFF